The rows below give T cell receptor beta chains drawn from one sample of a study of cytomegalovirus exposure and HLA in healthy donors. Clones were read by immunoSEQ multiplex PCR, and TCRdb kept only the in-frame ones, dropping some. This sample has more than 150,000 clones, with 80% to 85% found just once. Material for sequencing was PBMCs. These receptors all stem from a woman between 18 and 29 years old in good health and CMV-seropositive. The CDR3 runs from the conserved cysteine through the conserved F or W. A D gene is named only where the DNA matches it firmly. A row's size may be missing; if present it is once, few, many or a size class.

>NA|NA|13|TRBV21-1|TRBJ1-1
TGTGCCAGCAGCAAAAACAGGGACACTGAAGCTTTCTTT
CASSKNRDTEAFF
>TRBD1|NA|14|TRBV2|TRBJ1-2
TGTGCCAGCACGAGCCAGGGGGTGCGCTATGGCTACACCTTC
CASTSQGVRYGYTF
>TRBD2|NA|16|TRBV5-1|TRBJ2-1
TGCGCCAGCAGCTTCACACTAGCGGGGGCCTACAATGAGCAGTTCTTC
CASSFTLAGAYNEQFF
>NA|once|12|TRBV5-1|TRBJ1-1
TGCGCCAGCAGCTTGACGGGGTCTGAAGCTTTCTTT
CASSLTGSEAFF
>NA|few|10|TRBV25-1|TRBJ2-3
TGTACAAAATCGAGGAATACGCAGTATTTT
CTKSRNTQYF
>TRBD1|NA|13|TRBV2|TRBJ1-1
TGTGCCACCGTGACAGGGATGAACACTGAAGCTTTCTTT
CATVTGMNTEAFF
>TRBD1|NA|13|TRBV6-1|TRBJ2-1
TGTGCCAGCAGTGAAGGGATACAGGGGTGGAAGTTCTTC
CASSEGIQGWKFF
>TRBD2|NA|15|TRBV6-1|TRBJ2-1
TGTGCCAGCAGATTAGCGGGGGACTCCTACAATGAGCAGTTCTTC
CASRLAGDSYNEQFF
>NA|NA|13|TRBV2|TRBJ1-4
TGTGCCACCTCGCCGACAGGACCTGAAAAACTGTTTTTT
CATSPTGPEKLFF
>NA|NA|13|TRBV6-5|TRBJ1-3
TGTGCCGCCAGACAGAGCTCTGGAAACACCATATATTTT
CAARQSSGNTIYF
>NA|few|12|TRBV28|TRBJ1-5
TGTGCCAGCAGTTTTAGGGGAGGCACCGGACATTTT
CASSFRGGTGHF
>NA|once|16|TRBV5-6|TRBJ1-1
TGTGCCAGCAGCCGACGGGGCGGGGGGCGTCACACTGAAGCTTTCTTT
CASSRRGGGRHTEAFF
>TRBD1|NA|15|TRBV19|TRBJ2-1
TGTGCCAGTAGTGCGGGACAGGGTGCCTACAATGAGCAGTTCTTC
CASSAGQGAYNEQFF
>NA|NA|14|TRBV5-1|TRBJ1-2
TGCGCCAGCAGCTTAACTACGGACAGCTATGGCTACACCTTC
CASSLTTDSYGYTF
>NA|NA|17|TRBV6-1|TRBJ2-1
TGTGCCAGCAGTGAAAAGAGGTGGGGGGACTCCTACAATGAGCAGTTCTTC
CASSEKRWGDSYNEQFF